This T cell receptor beta chain was identified in a study of T cell responses to AZD1222 COVID-19 vaccine. Trimming took 9 bases from V and 0 from J, leaving 12 bases between them. The CDR3 covers 13 residues. Germline CDR1 and CDR2: ENHRY and SYGVKD. Libraries were prepared by immunoSEQ multiplex PCR; TCRdb keeps only in-frame clonotypes and omits some of them. In the table there are more than 50,000 clones, 84% of which are singletons. The genes are TRBV10-3 and TRBJ2-7; the D is unclear. The clonotype originates from an adult in good health. The sequences come from peripheral blood, collected on day 0 of AZD1222 vaccination. The CDR3 bases are TGTGCCATGCCTCACACCTCCTCCTACGAGCAGTACTTC. This encodes CAMPHTSSYEQYF.